The TCR beta chain described here comes from a study of CD8 T cells in ankylosing spondylitis. Study findings and constraints: Reported data indicate significant enrichment of disease-linked clones within matched ankylosing spondylitis synovial fluid. A motif of roughly eight highly homologous TCR beta variants was seen as apparently characteristic of ankylosing spondylitis blood. Past research had described some motif variants in reactive arthritis synovial fluid and blood.

Many counts were recorded for this clonotype. Its antigen remains unknown. Library preparation for TCR beta used quantitative 5'-RACE with molecular barcodes. One entry per CDR3 protein results from TCRdb running MiXCR on the 5' RACE reads. The sample shows 150,000 or so distinct CDR3 sequences, approximately 20% of them seen only once. Germline CDR1 reads DFQATT; CDR2 reads SNEGSKA (reference sequence). There are 15 residues in the CDR3. J gave up 1 base and V 3 bases, and 5 bases lay outside the gene matches. Sequencing used blood, either unsorted or a sorted T cell fraction (not recorded which). The chain has TRBV20-1 and TRBJ2-2, with 7 nucleotides matching TRBD2. The TCR originated in a male donor with ankylosing spondylitis or in good health (not recorded which). The CDR3: CSARVPSGNTGELFF. For the CDR3, the DNA is TGCAGTGCTAGGGTTCCTAGCGGGAACACCGGGGAGCTGTTTTTT.